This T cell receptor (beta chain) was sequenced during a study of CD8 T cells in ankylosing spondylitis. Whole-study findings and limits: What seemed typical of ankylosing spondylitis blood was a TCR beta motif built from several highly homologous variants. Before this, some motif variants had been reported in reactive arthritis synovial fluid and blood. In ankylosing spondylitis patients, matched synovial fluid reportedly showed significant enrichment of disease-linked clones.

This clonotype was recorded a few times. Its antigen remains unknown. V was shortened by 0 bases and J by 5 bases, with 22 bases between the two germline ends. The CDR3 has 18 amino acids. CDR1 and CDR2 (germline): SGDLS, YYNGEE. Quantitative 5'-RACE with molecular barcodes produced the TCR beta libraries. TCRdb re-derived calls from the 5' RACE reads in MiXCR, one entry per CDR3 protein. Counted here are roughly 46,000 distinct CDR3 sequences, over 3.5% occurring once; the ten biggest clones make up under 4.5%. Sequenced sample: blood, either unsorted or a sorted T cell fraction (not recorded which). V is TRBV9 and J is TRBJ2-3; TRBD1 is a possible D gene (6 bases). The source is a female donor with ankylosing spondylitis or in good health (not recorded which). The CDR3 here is CASSVAPGTRGLRDTQYF. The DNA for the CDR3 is TGTGCCAGCAGCGTAGCCCCTGGGACACGGGGCCTGCGAGATACGCAGTATTTT.